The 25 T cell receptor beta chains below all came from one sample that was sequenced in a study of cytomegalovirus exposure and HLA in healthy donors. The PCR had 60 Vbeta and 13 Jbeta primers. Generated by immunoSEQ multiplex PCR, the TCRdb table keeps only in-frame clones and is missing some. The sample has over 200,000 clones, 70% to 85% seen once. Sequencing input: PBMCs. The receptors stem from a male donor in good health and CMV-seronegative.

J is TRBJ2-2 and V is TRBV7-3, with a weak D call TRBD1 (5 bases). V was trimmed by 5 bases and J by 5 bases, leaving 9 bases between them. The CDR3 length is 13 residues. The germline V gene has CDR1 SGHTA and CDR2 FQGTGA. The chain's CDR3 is CASSPRQTGELFF. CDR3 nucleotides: TGTGCCAGCAGCCCACGACAGACCGGGGAGCTGTTTTTT.

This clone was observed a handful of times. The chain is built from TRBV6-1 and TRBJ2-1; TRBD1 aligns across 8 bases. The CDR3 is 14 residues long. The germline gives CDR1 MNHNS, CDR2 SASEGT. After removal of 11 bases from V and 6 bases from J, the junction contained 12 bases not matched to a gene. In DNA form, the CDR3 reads TGTGCCTGTGCCGGGACAGGAGGGATCAATGAGCAGTTCTTC. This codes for CACAGTGGINEQFF.

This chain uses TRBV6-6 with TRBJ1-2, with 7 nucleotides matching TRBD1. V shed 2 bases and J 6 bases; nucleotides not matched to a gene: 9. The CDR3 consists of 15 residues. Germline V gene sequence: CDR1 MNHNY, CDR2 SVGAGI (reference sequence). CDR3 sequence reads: CASSYGGTALNGYTF. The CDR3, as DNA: TGTGCCAGCAGTTACGGAGGGACAGCTCTCAATGGCTACACCTTC.

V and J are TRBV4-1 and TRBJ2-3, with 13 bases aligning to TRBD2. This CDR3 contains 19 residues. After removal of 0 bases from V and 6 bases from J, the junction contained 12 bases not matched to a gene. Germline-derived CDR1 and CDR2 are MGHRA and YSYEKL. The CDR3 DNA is TGCGCCAGCAGCCAAGATCTTCCCCAGACTAGCGGGAGGTGGGATACGCAGTATTTT. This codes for CASSQDLPQTSGRWDTQYF.

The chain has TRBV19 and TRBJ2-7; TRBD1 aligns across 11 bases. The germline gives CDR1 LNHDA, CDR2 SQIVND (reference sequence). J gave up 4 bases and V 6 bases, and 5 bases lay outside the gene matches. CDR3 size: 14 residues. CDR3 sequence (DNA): TGTGCCAGTAGCGGGGACAGGGGGTCTTACGAGCAGTACTTC. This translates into CASSGDRGSYEQYF.

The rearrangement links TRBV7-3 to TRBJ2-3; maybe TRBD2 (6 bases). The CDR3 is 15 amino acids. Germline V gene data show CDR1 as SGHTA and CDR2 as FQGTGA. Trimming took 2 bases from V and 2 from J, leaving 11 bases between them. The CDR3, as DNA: TGTGCCAGCAGCTTAGCCGGGAGTTACACAGATACGCAGTATTTT. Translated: CASSLAGSYTDTQYF. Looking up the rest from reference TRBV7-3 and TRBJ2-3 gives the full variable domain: GAGVSQTPSNKVTEKGKYVELRCDPISGHTALYWYRQSLGQGPEFLIYFQGTGAADDSGLPNDRFFAVRPEGSVSTLKIQRTERGDSAVYLCASSLAGSYTDTQYFGPGTRLTVL.

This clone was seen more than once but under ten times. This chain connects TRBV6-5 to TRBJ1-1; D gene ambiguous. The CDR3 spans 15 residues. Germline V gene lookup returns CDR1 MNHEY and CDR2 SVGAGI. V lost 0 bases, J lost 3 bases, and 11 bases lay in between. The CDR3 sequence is CASSYSGGSYTEAFF. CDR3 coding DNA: TGTGCCAGCAGTTACTCAGGCGGTTCATACACTGAAGCTTTCTTT.

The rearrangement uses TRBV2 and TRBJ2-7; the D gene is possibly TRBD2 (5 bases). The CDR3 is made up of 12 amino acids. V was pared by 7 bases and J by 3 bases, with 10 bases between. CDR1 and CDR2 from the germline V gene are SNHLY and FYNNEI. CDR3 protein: CASTQLGYEQYF. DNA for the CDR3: TGTGCCAGCACACAACTAGGCTACGAGCAGTACTTC.

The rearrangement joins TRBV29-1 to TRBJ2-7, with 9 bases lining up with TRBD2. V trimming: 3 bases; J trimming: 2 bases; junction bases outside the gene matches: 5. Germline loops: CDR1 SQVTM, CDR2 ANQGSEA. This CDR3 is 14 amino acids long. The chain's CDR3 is CSVDSTSGPYEQYF. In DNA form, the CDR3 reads TGCAGCGTTGACTCGACTAGCGGTCCCTACGAGCAGTACTTC.

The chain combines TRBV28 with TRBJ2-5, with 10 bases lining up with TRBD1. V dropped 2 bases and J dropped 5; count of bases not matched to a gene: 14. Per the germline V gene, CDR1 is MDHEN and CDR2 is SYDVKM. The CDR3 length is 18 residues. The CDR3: CASSLLETGGPFGETQYF. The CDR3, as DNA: TGTGCCAGCAGTTTACTCGAGACAGGGGGCCCTTTTGGGGAGACCCAGTACTTC.

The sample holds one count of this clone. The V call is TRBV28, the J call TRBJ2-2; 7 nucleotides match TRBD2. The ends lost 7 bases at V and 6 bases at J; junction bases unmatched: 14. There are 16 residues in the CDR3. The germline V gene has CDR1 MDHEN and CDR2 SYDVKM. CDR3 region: CASTVPGGSGAGELFF. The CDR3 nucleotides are TGTGCCAGCACCGTACCGGGCGGGAGTGGGGCCGGGGAGCTGTTTTTT.

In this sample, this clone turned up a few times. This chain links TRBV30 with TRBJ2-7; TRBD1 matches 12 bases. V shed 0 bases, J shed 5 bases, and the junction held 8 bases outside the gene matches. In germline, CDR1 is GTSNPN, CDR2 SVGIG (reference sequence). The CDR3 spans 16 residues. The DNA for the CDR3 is TGTGCCTGGAGTGTTATTTCCGGGACAGGGGGCCACGAGCAGTACTTC. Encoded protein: CAWSVISGTGGHEQYF. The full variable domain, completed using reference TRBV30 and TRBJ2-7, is SQTIHQWPATLVQPVGSPLSLECTVEGTSNPNLYWYRQAAGRGLQLLFYSVGIGQISSEVPQNLSASRPQDRQFILSSKKLLLSDSGFYLCAWSVISGTGGHEQYFGPGTRLTVT.

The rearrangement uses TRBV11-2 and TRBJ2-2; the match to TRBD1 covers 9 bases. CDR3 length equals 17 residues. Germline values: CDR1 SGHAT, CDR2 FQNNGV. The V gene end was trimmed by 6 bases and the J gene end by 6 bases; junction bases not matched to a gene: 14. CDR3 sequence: CASRLNTGGVNSGELFF. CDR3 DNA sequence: TGTGCCAGCAGGTTAAACACAGGGGGCGTGAATTCCGGGGAGCTGTTTTTT.

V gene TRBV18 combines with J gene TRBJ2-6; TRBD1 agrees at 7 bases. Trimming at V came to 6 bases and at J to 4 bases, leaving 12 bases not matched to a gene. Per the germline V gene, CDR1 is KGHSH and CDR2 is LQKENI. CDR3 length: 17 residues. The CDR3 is CASSSQGLIGGANVLTF. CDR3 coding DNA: TGTGCCAGCTCCTCACAGGGGTTAATAGGAGGGGCCAACGTCCTGACTTTC. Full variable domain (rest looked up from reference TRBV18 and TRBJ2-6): NAGVMQNPRHLVRRRGQEARLRCSPMKGHSHVYWYRQLPEEGLKFMVYLQKENIIDESGMPKERFSAEFPKEGPSILRIQQVVRGDSAAYFCASSSQGLIGGANVLTFGAGSRLTVL.

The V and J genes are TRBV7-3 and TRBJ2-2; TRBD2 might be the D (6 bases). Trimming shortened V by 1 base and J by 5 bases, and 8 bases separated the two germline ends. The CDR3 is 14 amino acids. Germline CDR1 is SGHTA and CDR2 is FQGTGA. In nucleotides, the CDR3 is TGTGCCAGCAGCTTAAGCGCGGGAACCGGGGAGCTGTTTTTT. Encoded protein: CASSLSAGTGELFF.

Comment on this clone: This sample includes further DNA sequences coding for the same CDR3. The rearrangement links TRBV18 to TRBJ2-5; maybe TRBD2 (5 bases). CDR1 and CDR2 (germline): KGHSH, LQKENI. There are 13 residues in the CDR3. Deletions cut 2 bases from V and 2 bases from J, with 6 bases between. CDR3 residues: CASSPGLQETQYF. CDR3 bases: TGTGCCAGCTCACCAGGACTTCAAGAGACCCAGTACTTC.

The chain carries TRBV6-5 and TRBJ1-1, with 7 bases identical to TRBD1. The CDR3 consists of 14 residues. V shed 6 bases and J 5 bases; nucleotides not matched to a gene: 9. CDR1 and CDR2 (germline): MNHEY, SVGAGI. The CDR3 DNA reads TGTGCCAGCAGGTCGACAGGGATACGGACTGAAGCTTTCTTT. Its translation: CASRSTGIRTEAFF.

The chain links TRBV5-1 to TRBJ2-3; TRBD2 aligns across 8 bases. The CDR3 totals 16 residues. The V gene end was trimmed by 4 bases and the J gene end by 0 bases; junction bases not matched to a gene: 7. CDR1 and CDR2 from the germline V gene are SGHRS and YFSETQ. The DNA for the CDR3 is TGCGCCAGCAGCCGGAGCGGGAGTACCAGCACAGATACGCAGTATTTT. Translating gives CASSRSGSTSTDTQYF.

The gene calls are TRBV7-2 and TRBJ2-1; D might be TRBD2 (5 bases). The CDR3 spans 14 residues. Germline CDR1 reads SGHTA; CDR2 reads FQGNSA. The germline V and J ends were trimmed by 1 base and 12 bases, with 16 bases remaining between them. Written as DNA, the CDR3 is TGTGCCAGCAGCTTAGAACCCTGGAGGTCTGGGCAGTTCTTC. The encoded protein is CASSLEPWRSGQFF.

The DNA for the CDR3 is TGTGCCATCAGTGAGACAGGCAATCAGCCCCAGCATTTT. Protein: CAISETGNQPQHF. The V call is TRBV10-3, the J call TRBJ1-5; D uncertain. V lost 2 bases to trimming and J lost 2 bases, with 4 bases between them. The germline V gene has CDR1 ENHRY and CDR2 SYGVKD. CDR3 length equals 13 residues.

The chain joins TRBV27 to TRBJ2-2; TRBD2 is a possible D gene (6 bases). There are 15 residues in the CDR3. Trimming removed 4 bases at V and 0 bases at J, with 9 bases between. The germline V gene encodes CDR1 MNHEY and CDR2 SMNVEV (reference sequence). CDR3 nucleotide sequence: TGTGCCAGCAGTTCAGGACTAACGAACACCGGGGAGCTGTTTTTT. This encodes CASSSGLTNTGELFF.

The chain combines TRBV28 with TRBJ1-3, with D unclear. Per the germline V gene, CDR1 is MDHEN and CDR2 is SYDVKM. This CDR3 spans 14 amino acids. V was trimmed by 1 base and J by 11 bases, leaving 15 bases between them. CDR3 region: CASSLSRGYYPIYF. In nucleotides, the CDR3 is TGTGCCAGCAGTTTATCCCGCGGGTATTATCCCATATATTTT.

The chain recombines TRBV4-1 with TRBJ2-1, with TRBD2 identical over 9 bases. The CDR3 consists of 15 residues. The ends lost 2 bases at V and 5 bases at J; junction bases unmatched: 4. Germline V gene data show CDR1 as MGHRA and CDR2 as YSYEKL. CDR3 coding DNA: TGCGCCAGCAGCCAAAGGACTAGCGCCAACAATGAGCAGTTCTTC. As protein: CASSQRTSANNEQFF.

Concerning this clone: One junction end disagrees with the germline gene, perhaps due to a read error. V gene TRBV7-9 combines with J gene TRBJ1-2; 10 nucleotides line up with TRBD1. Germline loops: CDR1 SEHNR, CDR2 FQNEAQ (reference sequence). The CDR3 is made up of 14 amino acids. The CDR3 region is CSSSAGTGVDGYTF. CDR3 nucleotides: TGTTCCAGCAGCGCCGGGACAGGGGTGGATGGCTACACCTTC.

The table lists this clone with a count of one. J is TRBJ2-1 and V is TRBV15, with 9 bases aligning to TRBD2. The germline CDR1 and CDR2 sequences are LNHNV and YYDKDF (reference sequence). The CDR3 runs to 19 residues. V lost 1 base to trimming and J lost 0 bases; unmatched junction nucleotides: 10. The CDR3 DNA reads TGTGCCACCAGCAGAGGTAGCGGGAGAGTCGACAGCTCCTACAATGAGCAGTTCTTC. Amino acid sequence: CATSRGSGRVDSSYNEQFF.